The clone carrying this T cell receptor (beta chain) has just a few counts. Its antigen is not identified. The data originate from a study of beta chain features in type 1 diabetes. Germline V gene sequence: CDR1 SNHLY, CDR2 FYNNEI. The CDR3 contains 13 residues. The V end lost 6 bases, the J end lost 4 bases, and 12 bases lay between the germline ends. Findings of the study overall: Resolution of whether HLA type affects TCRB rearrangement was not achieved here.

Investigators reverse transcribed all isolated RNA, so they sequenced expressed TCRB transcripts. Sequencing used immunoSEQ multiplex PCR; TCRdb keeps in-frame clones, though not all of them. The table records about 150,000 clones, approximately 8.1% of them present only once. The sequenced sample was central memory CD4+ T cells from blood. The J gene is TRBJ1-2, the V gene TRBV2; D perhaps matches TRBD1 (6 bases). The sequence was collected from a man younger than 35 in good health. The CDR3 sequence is CASSGNRAYGYTF. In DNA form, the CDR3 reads TGTGCCAGCAGCGGGAACAGGGCCTATGGCTACACCTTC.